A selection of T cell receptor beta chains follows, all from one sample in a study of cytomegalovirus exposure and HLA in healthy donors. Clones were read by immunoSEQ multiplex PCR, and TCRdb kept only the in-frame ones, dropping some. This table has approximately 170,000 clones, 80% appearing once. The sample taken for sequencing was PBMCs. Receptors were obtained from a woman in her forties or fifties in good health and CMV-seropositive. CDR3s include the opening cysteine and the closing phenylalanine or tryptophan. Each record gives: clone size, D gene, V gene, J gene, CDR3 protein, CDR3 DNA. The D gene is left open where the match is weak. Clone size appears in some rows only: once, few, many, or a class for an expanded clone.

NA	TRBD2	TRBV30	TRBJ2-7	CAWAPRLAGFHYEQYF	TGTGCCTGGGCCCCCCGATTAGCGGGGTTTCACTACGAGCAGTACTTC
NA	TRBD2	TRBV4-2	TRBJ2-1	CASSQVSGGAYNEQFF	TGTGCCAGCAGCCAAGTAAGCGGGGGCGCCTACAATGAGCAGTTCTTC
once	NA	TRBV4-3	TRBJ1-1	CASSQDLLLKGGTEAFF	TGCGCCAGCAGCCAAGATCTTCTGTTGAAAGGGGGCACTGAAGCTTTCTTT
NA	TRBD2	TRBV10-1	TRBJ2-1	CASSESLAGGNNEQFF	TGCGCCAGCAGTGAGTCGCTAGCGGGAGGAAACAATGAGCAGTTCTTC
few	NA	TRBV6-5	TRBJ1-1	CASNRAGDLNTEAFF	TGTGCCAGTAATAGGGCAGGGGACCTGAACACTGAAGCTTTCTTT
few	NA	TRBV27	TRBJ2-3	CASKRTVPGDTQYF	TGTGCCAGCAAACGGACAGTTCCAGGAGATACGCAGTATTTT
NA	NA	TRBV6-1	TRBJ1-5	CASSEMSLPRGQPQHF	TGTGCCAGCAGTGAGATGAGTTTGCCCCGAGGTCAGCCCCAGCATTTT
NA	NA	TRBV20-1	TRBJ2-3	CSANQGGTQYF	TGCAGTGCTAACCAGGGTGGTACGCAGTATTTT
NA	TRBD2	TRBV7-9	TRBJ2-2	CASSLGLQAGGPYTGELFF	TGTGCCAGCAGCTTAGGCCTGCAAGCGGGGGGCCCATACACCGGGGAGCTGTTTTTT
NA	NA	TRBV4-3	TRBJ2-1	CASSQDGREQFF	TGCGCCAGCAGCCAAGATGGGCGTGAGCAGTTCTTC
NA	NA	TRBV4-3	TRBJ1-1	CASSQDLVRGATENTEAFF	TGCGCCAGCAGCCAAGATTTAGTGCGGGGGGCGACGGAGAACACTGAAGCTTTCTTT
NA	TRBD1	TRBV5-6	TRBJ1-3	CASSSTRQGFSGNTIYF	TGTGCCAGCAGCTCAACAAGACAGGGCTTCTCAGGAAACACCATATATTTT
once	NA	TRBV7-2	TRBJ2-1	CASSLDPSSYNEQFF	TGTGCCAGCAGCTTAGATCCGAGCTCCTACAATGAGCAGTTCTTC
NA	TRBD1	TRBV4-2	TRBJ2-1	CASSSGTGDYNEQFF	TGTGCCAGCAGCTCCGGGACAGGGGACTACAATGAGCAGTTCTTC
NA	NA	TRBV4-3	TRBJ1-2	CASSPMVWQNYGYTF	TGCGCCAGCAGCCCCATGGTCTGGCAGAACTATGGCTACACCTTC
once	NA	TRBV19	TRBJ2-2	CASSGRLVPGELFF	TGTGCCAGTAGTGGACGACTAGTCCCCGGGGAGCTGTTTTTT
NA	TRBD2	TRBV6-1	TRBJ2-3	CASRKLAGVTDTQYF	TGTGCCAGCAGGAAACTAGCGGGGGTTACAGATACGCAGTATTTT
few	NA	TRBV14	TRBJ1-1	CASSLGGNTEAFF	TGTGCCAGCAGCCTGGGGGGGAACACTGAAGCTTTCTTT
NA	TRBD1	TRBV2	TRBJ1-1	CASSTGGLNTEAFF	TGTGCCAGCAGCACAGGGGGGTTAAACACTGAAGCTTTCTTT
NA	NA	TRBV18	TRBJ2-7	CASSLESYEQYF	TGTGCCAGCTCGTTAGAGTCCTACGAGCAGTACTTC
NA	NA	TRBV27	TRBJ2-4	CASSFSGGRLGNIQYF	TGTGCCAGCAGTTTTTCGGGGGGCAGACTCGGAAACATTCAGTACTTC
NA	TRBD1	TRBV7-3	TRBJ1-2	CASSLLGTGDYGYTF	TGTGCCAGCAGCTTACTGGGGACAGGGGACTATGGCTACACCTTC
NA	NA	TRBV9	TRBJ2-7	CASSVGEQGYEQYF	TGTGCCAGCAGCGTAGGGGAACAGGGATACGAGCAGTACTTC